The 18 T cell receptor beta chains reported below all come from one sample, sequenced in a study of T cell responses to AZD1222 COVID-19 vaccine. Method: immunoSEQ multiplex PCR; TCRdb's copy keeps in-frame clones and lacks some. Here the sample spans over 100,000 clones, roughly 90% being singletons. The source material was peripheral blood, sampled on day 0 of AZD1222 vaccination. Every receptor here comes from an adult in good health.

The CDR3 coding sequence is TGTGCCAGCAGTTTATCGCGGGGCTGGGAAACGCAGTATTTT. Residues: CASSLSRGWETQYF. The gene calls are TRBV27 and TRBJ2-3; D is possibly TRBD2 (6 bases). The CDR3 sequence is 14 residues long. Germline assignment: CDR1 MNHEY and CDR2 SMNVEV (reference sequence). Between the trimmed V and J ends, which lost 0 bases and 9 bases, there was a span of 13 bases.

V gene TRBV6-5 combines with J gene TRBJ2-1; D call uncertain. The CDR3 loop spans 11 amino acids. The V gene lost 1 base and the J gene lost 8 bases, with 3 bases spanning the gap. Per the germline V gene, CDR1 is MNHEY and CDR2 is SVGAGI. The CDR3 sequence: CASSYFYEQFF. CDR3 DNA: TGTGCCAGCAGTTACTTCTATGAGCAGTTCTTC.

This clone was detected only a few times. This chain uses TRBV5-4 with TRBJ1-2; D is perhaps TRBD1 (5 bases). The CDR3 runs 14 residues. CDR1 and CDR2 (germline): SGHNT, YYREEE (reference sequence). The germline V and J ends were trimmed by 0 bases and 5 bases, with 11 bases remaining between them. CDR3 loop: CASSLAARVYGYTF. CDR3 in DNA: TGTGCCAGCAGCTTGGCCGCCAGGGTATATGGCTACACCTTC.

The chain links TRBV6-5 to TRBJ1-4, with D perhaps matching TRBD1 (5 bases). Germline-derived CDR1 and CDR2 are MNHEY and SVGAGI. The CDR3 totals 14 residues. The germline V and J ends were trimmed by 6 bases and 4 bases, with 12 bases remaining between them. CDR3 sequence: CASSRVPLNEKLFF. Written as DNA, the CDR3 is TGTGCCAGCAGCAGGGTTCCCCTTAATGAAAAACTGTTTTTT.

Here the CDR3 reads CASSSILGLYGYTF. DNA for the CDR3: TGTGCCAGCAGTTCCATCTTGGGCCTCTATGGCTACACCTTC. The chain carries TRBV6-2 or TRBV6-3 and TRBJ1-2; D is ambiguous. The CDR3 totals 14 residues. Deletions cut 4 bases from V and 4 bases from J, with 13 bases between. The germline gives CDR1 MNHEY, CDR2 SVGEGT.

The chain is built from TRBV2 and TRBJ2-2, with 8 nucleotides matching TRBD2. V shed 4 bases and J 7 bases; nucleotides not matched to a gene: 5. The germline gives CDR1 SNHLY, CDR2 FYNNEI. The CDR3 is 14 residues long. The CDR3 nucleotides read TGTGCCAGCAGTGGGCTAGCGGGCTTCGGGGAGCTGTTTTTT. It yields the protein CASSGLAGFGELFF.

This chain connects TRBV4-2 to TRBJ1-3; TRBD1 matches at 8 bases. The CDR3 is 17 amino acids. V was pared by 1 base and J by 3 bases, with 8 bases of the junction left unmatched. CDR1 is LGHNA and CDR2 is YNFKEQ in the germline V gene. CDR3 bases: TGTGCCAGCAGCCAAGGTCACAGGGGGAAAGGTGGAAACACCATATATTTT. Translation gives CASSQGHRGKGGNTIYF.

The gene calls are TRBV19 and TRBJ1-6; perhaps TRBD1 as D (5 bases). The germline V and J ends were trimmed by 3 bases and 0 bases, with 12 bases remaining between them. The CDR3 runs 17 residues. Germline V gives CDR1 LNHDA, CDR2 SQIVND (reference sequence). CDR3 in amino acids: CASSIAGRDSYNSPLHF. CDR3 nucleotides: TGTGCCAGTAGTATCGCAGGGCGGGACTCCTATAATTCACCCCTCCACTTT.

The DNA for the CDR3 is TGTGCCAGTACCAAAGGGGGACAGGGGGTTACTAACTATGGCTACACCTTC. It is translated as CASTKGGQGVTNYGYTF. This chain links TRBV19 with TRBJ1-2; 11 nucleotides agree with TRBD1. V trimming: 7 bases; J trimming: 0 bases; junction bases outside the gene matches: 10. The CDR3 is made up of 17 amino acids. Germline CDR1 reads LNHDA; CDR2 reads SQIVND (reference sequence).

The CDR3 spells CASSQETGGNQPQHF. The CDR3 nucleotides read TGCGCCAGCAGCCAGGAGACAGGGGGCAATCAGCCCCAGCATTTT. The rearrangement links TRBV4-1 to TRBJ1-5; 8 nucleotides align to TRBD1. This CDR3 contains 15 residues. The J segment lost 2 bases and the V segment lost 3 bases, leaving 3 bases of the junction unmatched. Germline V gives CDR1 MGHRA, CDR2 YSYEKL.

The chain recombines TRBV11-2 with TRBJ1-4, with no clear D. Trimming removed 3 bases at V and 3 bases at J, with 8 bases between. Germline V CDR1 and CDR2: SGHAT, FQNNGV. The CDR3 contains 14 residues. The CDR3 region is CASSFGGSNEKLFF. For the CDR3, the DNA is TGTGCCAGCAGCTTCGGAGGCTCTAATGAAAAACTGTTTTTT.

The V call is TRBV28, the J call TRBJ2-7; 10 bases align to TRBD1. The CDR3 runs to 12 residues. J was trimmed by 4 bases and V by 8 bases; bases with no gene match: 2. Germline CDR1 reads MDHEN; CDR2 reads SYDVKM. This CDR3 is CASGGQGYEQYF. CDR3 in DNA: TGTGCCAGCGGGGGACAGGGGTACGAGCAGTACTTC. Full variable domain (remainder filled in from reference TRBV28 and TRBJ2-7): DVKVTQSSRYLVKRTGEKVFLECVQDMDHENMFWYRQDPGLGLRLIYFSYDVKMKEKGDIPEGYSVSREKKERFSLILESASTNQTSMYLCASGGQGYEQYFGPGTRLTVT.

The chain combines TRBV6-5 with TRBJ1-1; D is perhaps TRBD1 (5 bases). CDR3 length: 14 residues. From germline, CDR1 is MNHEY and CDR2 SVGAGI. V was clipped by 6 bases and J by 1 base, with 12 bases between them. The CDR3 protein is CASREGRRNTEAFF. The CDR3 coding sequence is TGTGCCAGCAGGGAGGGACGGAGGAACACTGAAGCTTTCTTT.

The chain recombines TRBV6-5 with TRBJ1-2, with TRBD1 identical over 8 bases. CDR3 size: 13 residues. Trimming removed 6 bases from V and 6 bases from J; junction bases left unmatched: 6. The germline V gene has CDR1 MNHEY and CDR2 SVGAGI. The CDR3, as DNA: TGTGCCAGCAGCCTGACAGGGGAGGATGGCTACACCTTC. Amino acid sequence: CASSLTGEDGYTF.

The chain employs TRBV28 and TRBJ1-2, with 7 bases fitting TRBD1. CDR3 size: 13 residues. Germline values: CDR1 MDHEN, CDR2 SYDVKM. V trimming: 11 bases; J trimming: 7 bases; junction bases outside the gene matches: 13. CDR3 in DNA: TGTGCCTCCCTAGGGGGCAGGGATGGTGGCTACACCTTC. It encodes CASLGGRDGGYTF.

J is TRBJ2-5 and V is TRBV7-9, with TRBD1 matching over 8 bases. The ends lost 5 bases at V and 4 bases at J; junction bases unmatched: 9. Per the germline V gene, CDR1 is SEHNR and CDR2 is FQNEAQ (reference sequence). This CDR3 contains 15 residues. In DNA form, the CDR3 reads TGTGCCAGCAGCCCCAGAAGGACAGGGCTAGAGACCCAGTACTTC. Amino acid sequence: CASSPRRTGLETQYF.

The rearrangement joins TRBV24-1 to TRBJ1-2; D is unresolved. V was pared by 2 bases and J by 3 bases, with 9 bases between. Germline lookup yields CDR1 KGHDR and CDR2 SFDVKD. CDR3 size: 14 residues. The CDR3 region is CATSDSDDDYGYTF. The CDR3 nucleotides are TGTGCCACCAGTGATTCGGACGACGACTATGGCTACACCTTC.

The chain recombines TRBV6-6 with TRBJ2-7, with 10 bases lining up with TRBD2. Germline CDR1 is MNHNY and CDR2 is SVGAGI (reference sequence). This CDR3 contains 13 residues. Trimming cost V 6 bases and J 7 bases; bases outside gene matches: 6. The CDR3 spells CASSPTSGEEQYF. Written as DNA, the CDR3 is TGTGCCAGCAGCCCTACTAGCGGGGAGGAGCAGTACTTC.